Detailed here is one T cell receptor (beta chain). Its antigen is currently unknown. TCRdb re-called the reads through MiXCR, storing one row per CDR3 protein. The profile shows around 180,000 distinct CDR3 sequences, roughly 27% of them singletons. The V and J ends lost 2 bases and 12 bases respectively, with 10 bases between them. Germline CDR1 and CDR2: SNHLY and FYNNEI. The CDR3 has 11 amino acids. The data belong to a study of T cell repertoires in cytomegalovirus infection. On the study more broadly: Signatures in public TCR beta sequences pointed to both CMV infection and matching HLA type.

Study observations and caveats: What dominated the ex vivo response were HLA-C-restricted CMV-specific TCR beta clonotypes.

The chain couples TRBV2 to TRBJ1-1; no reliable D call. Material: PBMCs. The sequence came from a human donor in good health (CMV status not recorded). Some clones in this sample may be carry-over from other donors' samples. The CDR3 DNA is TGTGCCAGCAGTGAAAATAGGGTTCCTTTCTTT. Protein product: CASSENRVPFF.